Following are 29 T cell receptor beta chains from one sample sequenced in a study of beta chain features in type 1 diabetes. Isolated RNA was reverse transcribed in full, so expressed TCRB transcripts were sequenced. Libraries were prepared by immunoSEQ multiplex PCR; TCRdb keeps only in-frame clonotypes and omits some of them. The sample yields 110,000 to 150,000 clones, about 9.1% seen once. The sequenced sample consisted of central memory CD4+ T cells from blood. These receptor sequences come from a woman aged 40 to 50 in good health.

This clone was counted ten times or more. The CDR3 here is CASSPSSGQGYEQYF. CDR3 in DNA: TGTGCCAGCAGCCCCTCCTCGGGACAGGGGTACGAGCAGTACTTC. The chain couples TRBV11-2 to TRBJ2-7; TRBD1 matches at 10 bases. The CDR3 is made up of 15 amino acids. Germline V gives CDR1 SGHAT, CDR2 FQNNGV. V dropped 5 bases and J dropped 4; count of bases not matched to a gene: 8.

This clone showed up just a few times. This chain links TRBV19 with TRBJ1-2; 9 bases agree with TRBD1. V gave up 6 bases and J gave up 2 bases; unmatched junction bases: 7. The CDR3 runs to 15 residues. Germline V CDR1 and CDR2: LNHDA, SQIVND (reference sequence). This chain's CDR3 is CASRGIGQGNYGYTF. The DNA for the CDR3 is TGTGCCAGTAGGGGTATCGGACAGGGGAACTATGGCTACACCTTC. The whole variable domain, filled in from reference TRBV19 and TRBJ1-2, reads DGGITQSPKYLFRKEGQNVTLSCEQNLNHDAMYWYRQDPGQGLRLIYYSQIVNDFQKGDIAEGYSVSREKKESFPLTVTSAQKNPTAFYLCASRGIGQGNYGYTFGSGTRLTVV.

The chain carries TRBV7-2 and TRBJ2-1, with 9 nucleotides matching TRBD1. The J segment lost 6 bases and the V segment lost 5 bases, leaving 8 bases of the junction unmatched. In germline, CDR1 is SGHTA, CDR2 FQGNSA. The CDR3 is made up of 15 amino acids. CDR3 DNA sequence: TGTGCCAGCAGCGTATCCGGGACAGGGCCCAATGAGCAGTTCTTC. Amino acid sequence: CASSVSGTGPNEQFF.

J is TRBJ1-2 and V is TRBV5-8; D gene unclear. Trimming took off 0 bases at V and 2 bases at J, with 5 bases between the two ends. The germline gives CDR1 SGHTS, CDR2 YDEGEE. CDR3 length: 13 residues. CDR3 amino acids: CASSLDTNYGYTF. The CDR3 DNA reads TGTGCCAGCAGCTTGGACACGAACTATGGCTACACCTTC.

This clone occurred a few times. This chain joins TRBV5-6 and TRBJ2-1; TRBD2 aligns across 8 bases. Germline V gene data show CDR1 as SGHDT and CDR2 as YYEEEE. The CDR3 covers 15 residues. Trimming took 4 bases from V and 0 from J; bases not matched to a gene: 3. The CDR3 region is CASSRGTSSYNEQFF. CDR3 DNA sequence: TGTGCCAGCAGCCGGGGGACTAGCTCCTACAATGAGCAGTTCTTC.

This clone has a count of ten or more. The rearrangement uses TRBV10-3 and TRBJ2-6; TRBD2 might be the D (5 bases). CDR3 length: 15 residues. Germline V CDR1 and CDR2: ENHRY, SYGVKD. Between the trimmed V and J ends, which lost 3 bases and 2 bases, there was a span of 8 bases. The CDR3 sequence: CAISDSGTGANVLTF. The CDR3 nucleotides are TGTGCCATCAGTGATTCCGGGACTGGGGCCAACGTCCTGACTTTC.

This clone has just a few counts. Here the CDR3 reads CASSPGLHQAFF. DNA for the CDR3: TGTGCCAGCAGCCCCGGACTCCATCAGGCTTTCTTT. The chain carries TRBV6-5 and TRBJ1-1; unclear D gene. Germline CDR1 reads MNHEY; CDR2 reads SVGAGI. The CDR3 runs to 12 residues. The germline V and J ends were trimmed by 6 bases and 11 bases, with 16 bases remaining between them.

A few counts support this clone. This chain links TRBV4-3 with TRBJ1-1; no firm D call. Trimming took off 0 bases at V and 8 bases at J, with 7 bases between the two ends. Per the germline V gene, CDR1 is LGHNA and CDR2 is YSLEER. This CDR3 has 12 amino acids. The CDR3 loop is CASSQDQREAFF. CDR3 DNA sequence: TGCGCCAGCAGCCAAGATCAGAGGGAAGCTTTCTTT.

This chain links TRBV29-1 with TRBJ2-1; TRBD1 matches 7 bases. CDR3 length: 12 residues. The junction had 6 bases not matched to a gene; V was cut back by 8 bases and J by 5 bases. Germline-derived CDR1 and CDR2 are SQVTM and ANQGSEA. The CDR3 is CSSWGQHNEQFF. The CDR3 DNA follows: TGCAGCTCATGGGGACAGCACAATGAGCAGTTCTTC.

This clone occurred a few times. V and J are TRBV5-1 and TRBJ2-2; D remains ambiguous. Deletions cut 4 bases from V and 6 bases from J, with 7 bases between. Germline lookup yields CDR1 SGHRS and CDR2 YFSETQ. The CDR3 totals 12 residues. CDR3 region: CASSLLAGELFF. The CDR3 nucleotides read TGCGCCAGCAGCCTATTGGCCGGGGAGCTGTTTTTT.

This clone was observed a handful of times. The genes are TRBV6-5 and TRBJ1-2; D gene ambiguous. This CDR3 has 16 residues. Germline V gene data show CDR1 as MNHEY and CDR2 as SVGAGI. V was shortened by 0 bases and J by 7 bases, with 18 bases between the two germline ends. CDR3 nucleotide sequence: TGTGCCAGCAGTTACTCAGGCGGGCAGGTTGTAGGTGGCTACACCTTC. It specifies CASSYSGGQVVGGYTF.

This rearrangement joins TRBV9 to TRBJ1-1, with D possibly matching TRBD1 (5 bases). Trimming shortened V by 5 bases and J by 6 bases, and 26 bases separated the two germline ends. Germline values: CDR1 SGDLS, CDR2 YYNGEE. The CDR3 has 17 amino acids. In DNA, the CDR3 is TGTGCCAGCAGTGGCCACAGGTCCACCATCCGGGTCCCTGAAGCTTTCTTT. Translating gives CASSGHRSTIRVPEAFF.

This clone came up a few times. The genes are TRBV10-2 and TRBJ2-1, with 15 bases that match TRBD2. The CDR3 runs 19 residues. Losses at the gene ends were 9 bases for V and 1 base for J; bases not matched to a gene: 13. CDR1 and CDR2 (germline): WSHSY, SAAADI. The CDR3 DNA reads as TGCGCCAGTCAACCTCGGGGACTAGCGGGGGGTCGGTCCTACAATGAGCAGTTCTTC. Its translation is CASQPRGLAGGRSYNEQFF.

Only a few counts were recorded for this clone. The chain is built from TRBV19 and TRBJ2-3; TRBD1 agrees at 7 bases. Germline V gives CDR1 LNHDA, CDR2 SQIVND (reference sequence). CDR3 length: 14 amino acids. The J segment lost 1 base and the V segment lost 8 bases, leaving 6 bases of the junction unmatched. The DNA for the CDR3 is TGTGCCAGTGGAAACAGGGGTGGCACAGATACGCAGTATTTT. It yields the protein CASGNRGGTDTQYF.

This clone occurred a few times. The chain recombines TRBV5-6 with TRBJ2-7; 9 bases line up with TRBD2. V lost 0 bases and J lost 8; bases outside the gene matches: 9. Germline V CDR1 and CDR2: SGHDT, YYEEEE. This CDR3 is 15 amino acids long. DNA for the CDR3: TGTGCCAGCAGCTTGGCGCTAGCGGGAAATTGGAAGCAGTACTTC. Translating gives CASSLALAGNWKQYF.

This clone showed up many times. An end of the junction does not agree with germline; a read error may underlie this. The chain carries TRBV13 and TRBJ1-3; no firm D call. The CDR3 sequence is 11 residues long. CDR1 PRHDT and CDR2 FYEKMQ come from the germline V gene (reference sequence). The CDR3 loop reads CASSIGNTIYF. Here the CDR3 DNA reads TGTGCCAGCAGCATAGGAAACACCATATATTTT.

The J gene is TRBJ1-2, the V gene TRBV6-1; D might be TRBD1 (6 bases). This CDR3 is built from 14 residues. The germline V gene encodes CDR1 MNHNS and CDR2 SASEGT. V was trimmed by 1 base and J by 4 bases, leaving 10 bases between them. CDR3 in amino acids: CASSEVSRGYGYTF. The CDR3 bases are TGTGCCAGCAGTGAAGTCAGCAGGGGCTATGGCTACACCTTC.

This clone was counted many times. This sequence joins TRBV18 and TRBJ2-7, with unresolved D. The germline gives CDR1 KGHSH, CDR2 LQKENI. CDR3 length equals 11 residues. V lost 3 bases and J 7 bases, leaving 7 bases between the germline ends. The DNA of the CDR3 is TGTGCCAGCTCACCCTCGCAGGAGCAGTACTTC. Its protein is CASSPSQEQYF.

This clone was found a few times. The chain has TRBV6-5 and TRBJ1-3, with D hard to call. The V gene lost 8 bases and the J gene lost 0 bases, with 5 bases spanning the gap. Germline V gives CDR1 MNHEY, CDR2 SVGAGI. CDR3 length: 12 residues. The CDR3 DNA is TGTGCCAGCCACAGCTCTGGAAACACCATATATTTT. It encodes CASHSSGNTIYF.

The CDR3 bases are TGTGCCAGCAGTCCCGGACAGATCTATGGCTACACCTTC. Encoded protein: CASSPGQIYGYTF. The chain couples TRBV6-5 to TRBJ1-2, with D perhaps matching TRBD1 (6 bases). V was cut by 5 bases and J by 4 bases, with 11 bases left in between. Germline V gene sequence: CDR1 MNHEY, CDR2 SVGAGI. The CDR3 runs 13 residues.

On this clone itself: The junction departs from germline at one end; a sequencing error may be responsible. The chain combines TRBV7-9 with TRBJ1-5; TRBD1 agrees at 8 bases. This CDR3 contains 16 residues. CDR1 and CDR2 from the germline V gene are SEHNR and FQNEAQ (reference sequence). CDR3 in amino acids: CASSSQGTGPNQSQHF. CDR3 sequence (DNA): TGTGCCAGCAGCTCCCAGGGGACAGGTCCTAATCAGTCCCAGCATTTT.

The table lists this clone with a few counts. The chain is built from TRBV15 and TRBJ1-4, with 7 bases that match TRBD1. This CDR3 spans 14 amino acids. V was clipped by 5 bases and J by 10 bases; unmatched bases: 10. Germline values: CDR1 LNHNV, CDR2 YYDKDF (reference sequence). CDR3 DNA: TGTGCCACCAGCGTCGACAGGGTTATAACAAAACTGTTTTTT. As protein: CATSVDRVITKLFF.

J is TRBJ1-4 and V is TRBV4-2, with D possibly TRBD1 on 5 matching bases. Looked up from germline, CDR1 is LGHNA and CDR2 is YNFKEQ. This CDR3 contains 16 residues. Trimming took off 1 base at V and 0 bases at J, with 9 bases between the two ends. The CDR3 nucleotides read TGTGCCAGCAGCCAAGCGGGGGGTGCAACTAATGAAAAACTGTTTTTT. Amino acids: CASSQAGGATNEKLFF.

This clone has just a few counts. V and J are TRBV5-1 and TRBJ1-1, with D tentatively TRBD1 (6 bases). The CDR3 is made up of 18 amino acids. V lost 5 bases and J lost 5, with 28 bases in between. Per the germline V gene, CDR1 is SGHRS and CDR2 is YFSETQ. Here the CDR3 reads CASRPVGVFPGGGTEAFF. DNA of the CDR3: TGCGCCAGCAGACCCGTCGGGGTGTTTCCGGGAGGGGGAACTGAAGCTTTCTTT.

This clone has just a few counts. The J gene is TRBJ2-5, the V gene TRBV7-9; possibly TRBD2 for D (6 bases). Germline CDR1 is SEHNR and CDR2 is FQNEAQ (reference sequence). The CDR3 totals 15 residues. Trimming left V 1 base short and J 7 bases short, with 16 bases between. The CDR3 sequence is CASSLEGTPQGTQYF. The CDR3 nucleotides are TGTGCCAGCAGCTTAGAAGGGACTCCTCAGGGGACCCAGTACTTC.

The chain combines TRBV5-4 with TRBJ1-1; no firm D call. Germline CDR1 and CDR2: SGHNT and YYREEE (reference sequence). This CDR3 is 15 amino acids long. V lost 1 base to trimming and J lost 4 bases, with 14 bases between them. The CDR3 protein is CASSLWRGAGTEAFF. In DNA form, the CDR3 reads TGTGCCAGCAGCTTGTGGCGGGGAGCGGGCACTGAAGCTTTCTTT.

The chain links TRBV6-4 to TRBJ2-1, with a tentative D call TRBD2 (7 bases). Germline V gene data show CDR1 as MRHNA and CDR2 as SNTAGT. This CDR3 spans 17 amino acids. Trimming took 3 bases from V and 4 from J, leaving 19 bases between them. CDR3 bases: TGTGCCAGCAGTGAGATGGTCGGCGGGGGCCTGTACAATGAGCAGTTCTTC. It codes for CASSEMVGGGLYNEQFF.

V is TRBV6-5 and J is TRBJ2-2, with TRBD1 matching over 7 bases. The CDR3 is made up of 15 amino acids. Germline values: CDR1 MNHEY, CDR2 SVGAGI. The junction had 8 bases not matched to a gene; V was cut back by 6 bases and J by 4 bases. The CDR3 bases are TGTGCCAGCAGGGGCGAGGGGGCATTCACCGGGGAGCTGTTTTTT. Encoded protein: CASRGEGAFTGELFF.

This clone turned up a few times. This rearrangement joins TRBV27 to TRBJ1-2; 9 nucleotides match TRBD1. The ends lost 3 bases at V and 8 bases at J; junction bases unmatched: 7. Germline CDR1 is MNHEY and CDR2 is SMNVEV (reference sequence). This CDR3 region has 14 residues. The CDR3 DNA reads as TGTGCCAGCAGTTTCACAGGGGGCTTGGGAGGCTACACCTTC. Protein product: CASSFTGGLGGYTF.